The subject of this entry is one T cell receptor beta chain. Data came from immunoSEQ multiplex PCR; TCRdb stores just in-frame clones and leaves some out. Among tens of thousands of clones, roughly 90% were seen once, and the ten largest hold approximately 5%. These data come from a study of technical replicates of blood from a handful of donors. CDR1 SGHTA and CDR2 FQGNSA come from the germline V gene. CDR3 length: 16 residues. V lost 5 bases and J 0 bases, leaving 15 bases between the germline ends. The sequenced sample consisted of PBMCs. This TCR was recovered from a human donor in good health. Some clones in this sample may be carry-over from other donors' samples. The rearrangement links TRBV7-2 to TRBJ2-3; D gene unclear. CDR3 bases: TGTGCCAGCAGCCCAAGGTGGGCTAAAAGCACAGATACGCAGTATTTT. Amino acid sequence: CASSPRWAKSTDTQYF.